This T cell receptor beta chain was sequenced for a study of post-analysis software for immune sequencing data. Comment on this clonotype: What it binds is unknown.

Study conclusions and caveats: Comparison with controls showed significantly lower normalized Chao1 diversity in multiple sclerosis patients. About five TRBV segments occurring more often in patients than controls included TRBV5-6, TRBV5-1 and TRBV20-1.

Unique molecular identifiers were built into the TCR beta cDNA libraries. TCRdb passed the PCR reads through MiXCR, listing each CDR3 protein once. The sample holds roughly 800,000 distinct CDR3 sequences, 25% to 30% seen once. The length of the CDR3 is 15 residues. Trimming shortened V by 6 bases and J by 5 bases, and 19 bases separated the two germline ends. CDR1 SGHDN and CDR2 FVKESK come from the germline V gene. V usage is TRBV14 and J usage is TRBJ1-1; TRBD1 might be the D (5 bases). The sequencing sample was made of blood. The receptor was isolated from a girl aged 10 to 17 with multiple sclerosis. This CDR3 is CASRSGTARRTEAFF. CDR3 coding DNA: TGTGCCAGCAGATCCGGGACGGCGAGGAGGACTGAAGCTTTCTTT. Using reference TRBV14 and TRBJ1-1 for the parts outside the CDR3, the full variable domain is EAGVTQFPSHSVIEKGQTVTLRCDPISGHDNLYWYRRVMGKEIKFLLHFVKESKQDESGMPNNRFLAERTGGTYSTLKVQPAELEDSGVYFCASRSGTARRTEAFFGQGTRLTVV.